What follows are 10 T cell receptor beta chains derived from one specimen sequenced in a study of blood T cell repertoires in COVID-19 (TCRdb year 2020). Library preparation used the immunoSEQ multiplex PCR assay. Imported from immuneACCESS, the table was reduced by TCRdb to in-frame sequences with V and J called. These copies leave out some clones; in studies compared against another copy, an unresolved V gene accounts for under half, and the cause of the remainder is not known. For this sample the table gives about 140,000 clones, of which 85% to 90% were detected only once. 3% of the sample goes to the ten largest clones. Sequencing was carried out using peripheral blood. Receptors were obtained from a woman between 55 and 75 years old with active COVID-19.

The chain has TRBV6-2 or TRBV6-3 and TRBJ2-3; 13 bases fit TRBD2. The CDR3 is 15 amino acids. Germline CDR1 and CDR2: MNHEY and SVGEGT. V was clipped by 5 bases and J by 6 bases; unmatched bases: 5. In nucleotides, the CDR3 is TGTGCCAGCAGTAAACTAGCGGGAGGGCCGGATACGCAGTATTTT. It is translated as CASSKLAGGPDTQYF.

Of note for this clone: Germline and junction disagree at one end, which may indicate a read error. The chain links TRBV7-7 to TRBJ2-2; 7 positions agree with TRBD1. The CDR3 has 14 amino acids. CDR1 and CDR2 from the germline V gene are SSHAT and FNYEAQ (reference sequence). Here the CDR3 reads CASSPDRVGGELFF. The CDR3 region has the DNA TGTGCTAGCAGCCCAGACAGGGTCGGCGGGGAGCTGTTTTTT.

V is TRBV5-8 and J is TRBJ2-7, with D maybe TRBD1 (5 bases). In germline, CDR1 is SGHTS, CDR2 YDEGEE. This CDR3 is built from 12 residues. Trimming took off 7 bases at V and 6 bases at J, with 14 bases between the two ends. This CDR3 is CASPEGALEQYF. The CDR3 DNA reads TGTGCCAGCCCCGAAGGGGCCCTCGAGCAGTACTTC.

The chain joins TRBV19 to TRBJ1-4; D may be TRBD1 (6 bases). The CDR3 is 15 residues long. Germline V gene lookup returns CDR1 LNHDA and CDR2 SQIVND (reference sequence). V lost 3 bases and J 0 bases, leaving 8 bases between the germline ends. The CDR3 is CASSIGQTTNEKLFF. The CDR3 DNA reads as TGTGCCAGTAGTATCGGACAGACAACTAATGAAAAACTGTTTTTT.

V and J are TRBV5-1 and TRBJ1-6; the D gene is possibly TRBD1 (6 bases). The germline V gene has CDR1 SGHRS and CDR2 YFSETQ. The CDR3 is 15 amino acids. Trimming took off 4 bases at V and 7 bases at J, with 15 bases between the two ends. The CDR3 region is CASSKERQANSPLHF. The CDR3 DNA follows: TGCGCCAGCAGCAAGGAAAGACAGGCCAATTCACCCCTCCACTTT.

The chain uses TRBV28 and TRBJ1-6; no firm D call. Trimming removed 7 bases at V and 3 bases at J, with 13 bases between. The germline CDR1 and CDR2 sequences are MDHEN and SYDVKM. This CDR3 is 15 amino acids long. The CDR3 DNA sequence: TGTGCCAGCACCCCTCGGGGTCACTATAATTCACCCCTCCACTTT. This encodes CASTPRGHYNSPLHF.

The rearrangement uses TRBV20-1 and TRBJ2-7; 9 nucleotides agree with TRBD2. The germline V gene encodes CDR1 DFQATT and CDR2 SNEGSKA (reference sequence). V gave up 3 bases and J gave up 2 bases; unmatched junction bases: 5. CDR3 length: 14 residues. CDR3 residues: CSASLPSGAYEQYF. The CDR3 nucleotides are TGCAGTGCTAGTCTCCCTAGCGGGGCCTACGAGCAGTACTTC.

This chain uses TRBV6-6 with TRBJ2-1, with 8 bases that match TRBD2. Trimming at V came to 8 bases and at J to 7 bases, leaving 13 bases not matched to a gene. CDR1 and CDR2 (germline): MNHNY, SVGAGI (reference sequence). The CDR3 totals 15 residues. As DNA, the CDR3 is TGTGCCAGCGAGGGGCAGCGGGAGTTTGGAAATGAGCAGTTCTTC. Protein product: CASEGQREFGNEQFF.

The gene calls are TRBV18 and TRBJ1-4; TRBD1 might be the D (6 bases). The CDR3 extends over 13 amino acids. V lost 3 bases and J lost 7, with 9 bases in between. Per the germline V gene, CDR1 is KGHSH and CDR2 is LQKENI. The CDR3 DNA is TGTGCCAGCTCACCCCGACAGGCTGAAAAACTGTTTTTT. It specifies CASSPRQAEKLFF.

CDR3 DNA: TGTGCCGTACTGACTAGCGCAAACACAGATACGCAGTATTTT. Translating gives CAVLTSANTDTQYF. The chain employs TRBV10-3 and TRBJ2-3, with 8 nucleotides matching TRBD2. V lost 11 bases, J lost 2 bases, and 9 bases stayed unmatched. This CDR3 is built from 14 residues. From germline, CDR1 is ENHRY and CDR2 SYGVKD.